This T cell receptor (beta chain) stems from a study of CD8 T cells in ankylosing spondylitis. Broader study findings: The study looked at matched synovial fluid samples from ankylosing spondylitis patients. Disease-linked clones were reported to be significantly enriched there. There were earlier reports of some motif variants in reactive arthritis synovial fluid and blood.

J lost 8 bases, V lost 6 bases, and 12 bases had no gene match. CDR3 length equals 15 residues. Germline CDR1 reads SGHNT; CDR2 reads YENEEA. TCRdb re-analysed the 5' RACE reads in MiXCR, keeping a single row per CDR3 protein. Of about 250,000 distinct CDR3 sequences listed, 30% to 40% are singletons. This clonotype was seen many times. Its antigen remains unknown. This sequence was found in a male donor with ankylosing spondylitis or in good health (not recorded which). This chain uses TRBV11-3 with TRBJ2-1, with 8 bases aligning to TRBD1. Material for sequencing was blood, either unsorted or a sorted T cell fraction (not recorded which). The CDR3 DNA sequence: TGTGCCAGCAGTCGAGGACAGGGCTGGCACCATGAGCAGTTCTTC. It specifies CASSRGQGWHHEQFF.